This T cell receptor (beta chain) was retrieved from a study of preoperative IRX-2 immunotherapy in early breast cancer. The treatment denotes: preoperative locoregional IRX-2 cytokine immunotherapy. Germline CDR1 SGHVS, CDR2 FNYEAQ. V lost 1 base, J lost 6 bases, and 10 bases lay in between. This CDR3 spans 13 amino acids. The assay was immunoSEQ multiplex PCR, and TCRdb's table has in-frame clones only and misses some. The data hold some 22,000 clones, with 85% to 95% observed a single time. This chain links TRBV7-6 with TRBJ2-7; D not certain. This TCR derives from a human donor with breast cancer. The sample was tumor tissue, taken after IRX-2 immunotherapy. The CDR3 loop is CASSLDRPGEQYF. CDR3 in DNA: TGTGCCAGCAGCTTAGACCGACCGGGCGAGCAGTACTTC.